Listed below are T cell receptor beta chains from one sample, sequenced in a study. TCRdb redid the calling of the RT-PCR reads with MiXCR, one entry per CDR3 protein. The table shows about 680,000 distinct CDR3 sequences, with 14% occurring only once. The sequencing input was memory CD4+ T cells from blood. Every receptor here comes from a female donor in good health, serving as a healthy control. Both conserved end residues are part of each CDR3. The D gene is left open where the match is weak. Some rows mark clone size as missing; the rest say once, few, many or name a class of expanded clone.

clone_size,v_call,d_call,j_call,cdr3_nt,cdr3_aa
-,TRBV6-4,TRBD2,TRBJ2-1,TGTGCCAGCAGGGCACTAGCGGGAGGGCGCAATGAGCAGTTCTTC,CASRALAGGRNEQFF
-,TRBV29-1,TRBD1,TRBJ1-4,TGCAGCGTTGACAGGGGGATCGGTGAAAAACTGTTTTTT,CSVDRGIGEKLFF
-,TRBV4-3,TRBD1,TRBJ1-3,TGCGCCAGCAGCCGACATTCCACGACAGGGAGCTCTGGAAACACCATATATTTT,CASSRHSTTGSSGNTIYF
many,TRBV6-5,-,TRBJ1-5,TGTGCCAGCAGTTACTCGAACGGGGGCAATCAGCCCCAGCATTTT,CASSYSNGGNQPQHF
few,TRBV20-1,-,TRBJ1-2,TGCAGTGCCTCAGGAAGAGCTAACTATGGCTACACCTTC,CSASGRANYGYTF
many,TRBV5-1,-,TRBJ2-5,TGCGCCAGCAGCTTGGCAGGGGCTGAGGAGACCCAGTACTTC,CASSLAGAEETQYF
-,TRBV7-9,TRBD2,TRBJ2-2,TGTGCCAGCAGCCCCCGGGGGGGGCGAGGCGGGGAGCTGTTTTTT,CASSPRGGRGGELFF
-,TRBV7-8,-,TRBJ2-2,TGTGCCAGCAGCCCCGTACCCCGAGGGCTCACCGGGGAGCTGTTTTTT,CASSPVPRGLTGELFF
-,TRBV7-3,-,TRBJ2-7,TGTGCCAGCAGCCCTCTAGGGGGTGAGGGCTACGAGCAGTACTTC,CASSPLGGEGYEQYF
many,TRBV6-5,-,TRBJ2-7,TGTGCCAGCAGTTACGACGTCGGGGCTAGTGGCTACGAGCAGTACTTC,CASSYDVGASGYEQYF
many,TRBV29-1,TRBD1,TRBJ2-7,TGCAGCGTCTTTTCTTCCGGGACAGGGTCCTACGAGCAGTACTTC,CSVFSSGTGSYEQYF
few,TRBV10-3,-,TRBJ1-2,TGTGCCATCAGTGAGTTAACCAGGGGACCCAACTATGGCTACACCTTC,CAISELTRGPNYGYTF
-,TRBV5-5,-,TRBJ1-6,TGTGCCAGCGCTATTTTGGGACTTGATTCACCCCTCCACTTT,CASAILGLDSPLHF
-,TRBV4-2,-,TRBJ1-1,TGTGCCAGCAGCCAAGCGGGTCAGGGAGACACTGAAGCTTTCTTT,CASSQAGQGDTEAFF
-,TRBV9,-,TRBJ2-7,TGTGCCAGCAGCTTCCAAAGCAGGAATGCCTACGAGCAGTACTTC,CASSFQSRNAYEQYF
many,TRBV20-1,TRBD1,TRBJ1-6,TGCAGTGCTTTTTCCACAGGGGGGCATTCACCCCTCCACTTT,CSAFSTGGHSPLHF
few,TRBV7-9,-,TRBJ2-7,TGTGCCAGCAGCTTAGGTCACACCTCCTCCTACGAGCAGTACTTC,CASSLGHTSSYEQYF
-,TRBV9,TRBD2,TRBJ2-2,TGTGCCAGCTCCCCGCCCCGCGGACTAGCGGGCGATGGTAACACCGGGGAGCTGTTTTTT,CASSPPRGLAGDGNTGELFF
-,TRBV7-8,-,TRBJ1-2,TGTGCCAGCAGCATAACAGGGAACTATGGCTACACCTTC,CASSITGNYGYTF
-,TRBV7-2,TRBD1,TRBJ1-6,TGTGCCAGCAGCACTGGACAGGGACCCTATAATTCACCCCTCCACTTT,CASSTGQGPYNSPLHF
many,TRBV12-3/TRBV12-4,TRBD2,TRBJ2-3,TGTGCCAGCAGCTCCGCAGGGACTAGCGGGATATCAGATACGCAGTATTTT,CASSSAGTSGISDTQYF
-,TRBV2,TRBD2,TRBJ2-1,TGTGCCAGCAGTGATGAGCGGGAGATCAGAGAGCAGTTCTTC,CASSDEREIREQFF
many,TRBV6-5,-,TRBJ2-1,TGTGCCAGCAGTACCGGACCATCCTCTACTGAGCAGTTCTTC,CASSTGPSSTEQFF
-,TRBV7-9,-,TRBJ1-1,TGTGCCAGCAGTTTTAATCAAGGGAACACTGAAGCTTTCTTT,CASSFNQGNTEAFF
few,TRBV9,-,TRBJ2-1,TGTGCCAGCAGCGTAGTAGGAATTGGGAGAGGTGAGCAGTTCTTC,CASSVVGIGRGEQFF
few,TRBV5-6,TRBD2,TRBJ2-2,TGTGCCAGCAGTTTGCTGGCTAGCGGAGGGAACACCGGGGAGCTGTTTTTT,CASSLLASGGNTGELFF
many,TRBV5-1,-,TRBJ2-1,TGCGCCAGCAGCTCTGGGCCCTCGCAGTTCTTC,CASSSGPSQFF
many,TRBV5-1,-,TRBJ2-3,TGCGCCAGCAGCGATATAGATACGCAGTATTTT,CASSDIDTQYF
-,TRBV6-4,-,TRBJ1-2,TGTACCAGCAGTGAGGATCACAGGGCAGGCTATGGCTACACCTTC,CTSSEDHRAGYGYTF
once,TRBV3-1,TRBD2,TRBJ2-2,TGTGCCAGCAGCCAAGATTTTGCGGGAGGGCCGGGGACCGGGGAGCTGTTTTTT,CASSQDFAGGPGTGELFF
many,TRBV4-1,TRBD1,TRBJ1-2,TGCGCCAGCAGCCAAGGGACAGGGGGCGCCGGCTATGGCTACACCTTC,CASSQGTGGAGYGYTF
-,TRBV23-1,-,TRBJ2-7,TGCGCCAGCAGTCGGGGCCAGGAGAGGATCAGCTCCTACGAGCAGTACTTC,CASSRGQERISSYEQYF
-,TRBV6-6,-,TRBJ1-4,TGTGCCAGCAGTTATGTGGGGAAACTGTTTTTT,CASSYVGKLFF
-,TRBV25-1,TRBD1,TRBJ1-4,TGTGCCAGCAGTTTCCCCGGGACAGGGGGCCGGTTGGGTGAAAAACTGTTTTTT,CASSFPGTGGRLGEKLFF
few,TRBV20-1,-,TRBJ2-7,TGCAGTGCCAGATCGTGGGGATTATACGAGCAGTACTTC,CSARSWGLYEQYF
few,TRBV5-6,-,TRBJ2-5,TGTGCCAGCAGCTTGAGTAGCGGCCCGTCAGAGACCCAGTACTTC,CASSLSSGPSETQYF
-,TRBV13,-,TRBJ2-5,TGTGCCAGCATCATCCGCGGCGGTGGAGAGACCCAGTACTTC,CASIIRGGGETQYF
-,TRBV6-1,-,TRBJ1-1,TGTGCCAGCCGAAGAGGGACCGCTGAAGCTTTCTTT,CASRRGTAEAFF
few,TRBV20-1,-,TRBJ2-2,TGCAGTGCTAGAAAAGGGGGTAGCGGTAATAGCGGGGAGCTGTTTTTT,CSARKGGSGNSGELFF
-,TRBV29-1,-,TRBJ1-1,TGCAGCGCCGGAACCTTAGGGGTGAACACTGAAGCTTTCTTT,CSAGTLGVNTEAFF
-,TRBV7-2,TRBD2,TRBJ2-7,TGTGCCAGCAGCTTAGGGACTAGCGGGGGGTTCAAGCAGTACTTC,CASSLGTSGGFKQYF
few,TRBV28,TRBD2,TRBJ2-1,TGTGCCAGCAGTCCCTCGCTAGCGGGTAATGAGCAGTTCTTC,CASSPSLAGNEQFF
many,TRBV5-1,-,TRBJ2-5,TGCGCCAGCAGCTTGATGACAGGTCAAGAGACCCAGTACTTC,CASSLMTGQETQYF
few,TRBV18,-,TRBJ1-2,TGTGCCAGCTCCACAGGGCACGGGGGCTACACCTTC,CASSTGHGGYTF
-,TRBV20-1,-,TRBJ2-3,TGCAGTGCTAGCCTTTTATTGCCGCCGGCGGATACGCAGTATTTT,CSASLLLPPADTQYF
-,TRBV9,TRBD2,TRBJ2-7,TGTGCCAGCAGCGTAAACATAGCGGGGGAACAAGGCGAGCAGTACTTC,CASSVNIAGEQGEQYF